The 31 T cell receptor beta chains in this list originate from one sample, sequenced in a study of blood T cell repertoires in COVID-19 (dated by TCRdb to between 2020 and 2021). The library was produced with the immunoSEQ multiplex PCR assay. In its TCRdb copy, this immuneACCESS table keeps in-frame sequences only and misses some clones. Where compared with another copy, unresolved V genes explain less than half of these, and the others have no known cause. The sample yields 100,000 to 120,000 clones; 85% to 90% were counted once. The ten largest clones represent approximately 4.3% of the sample. The material sequenced was peripheral blood. The receptors here all came from a woman aged 45-59 years with acute or convalescent COVID-19.

The CDR3 is CASSLTGSLIGYTF. The CDR3 region has the DNA TGCGCCAGCAGCTTAACCGGGAGTTTGATCGGCTACACCTTC. The chain joins TRBV5-1 to TRBJ1-2; unclear D gene. The germline V and J ends were trimmed by 2 bases and 8 bases, with 16 bases remaining between them. Germline lookup yields CDR1 SGHRS and CDR2 YFSETQ. The CDR3 extends over 14 amino acids.

V usage is TRBV4-3 and J usage is TRBJ2-7; D is unresolved. The CDR3 is 14 amino acids. The ends were cut back, 4 bases at V and 1 base at J, with 11 bases in the middle. Germline assignment: CDR1 LGHNA and CDR2 YSLEER. The DNA for the CDR3 is TGCGCCAGCAGCCTGGCCAGGCAGTCCTACGAGCAGTACTTC. Amino acid sequence: CASSLARQSYEQYF.

The CDR3 coding sequence is TGTGCCAGCAGCGTAGTGAGTGCCTCTGGGGCCAACGTCCTGACTTTC. Protein sequence: CASSVVSASGANVLTF. The rearrangement links TRBV9 to TRBJ2-6; no firm D call. The CDR3 consists of 16 residues. Per the germline V gene, CDR1 is SGDLS and CDR2 is YYNGEE. The V and J ends lost 0 bases and 0 bases respectively, with 7 bases between them.

The chain links TRBV19 to TRBJ1-5; 8 positions match TRBD1. V lost 5 bases, J lost 5 bases, and 8 bases stayed unmatched. This CDR3 spans 15 amino acids. The germline V gene encodes CDR1 LNHDA and CDR2 SQIVND (reference sequence). The CDR3, as DNA: TGTGCCAGTAGTCAATCGGCAGGGGGCTATCAGCCCCAGCATTTT. Translated, it gives CASSQSAGGYQPQHF.

The genes are TRBV7-3 and TRBJ1-2; D perhaps matches TRBD1 (5 bases). The CDR3 is made up of 14 amino acids. V lost 5 bases, J lost 6 bases, and 16 bases lay in between. Germline lookup yields CDR1 SGHTA and CDR2 FQGTGA. The DNA of the CDR3 is TGTGCCAGCAGCCCAACCTTGGGGGGGAATGGCTACACCTTC. Translated, it gives CASSPTLGGNGYTF.

The chain combines TRBV27 with TRBJ2-1; no definite D call. V shed 0 bases and J shed 0 bases, with 6 bases lying between them. In germline, CDR1 is MNHEY, CDR2 SMNVEV (reference sequence). The CDR3 is 15 residues long. The chain's CDR3 is CASSLSASSYNEQFF. The CDR3 nucleotides are TGTGCCAGCAGTTTATCGGCAAGCTCCTACAATGAGCAGTTCTTC.

The CDR3 protein is CASSLAGNGGEKLFF. Written as DNA, the CDR3 is TGCGCCAGCAGCTTGGCGGGTAACGGCGGGGAAAAACTGTTTTTT. The V gene is TRBV5-1, the J gene TRBJ1-4, with unresolved D. CDR3 length: 15 amino acids. CDR1 and CDR2 (germline): SGHRS, YFSETQ. With 0 bases removed from V and 8 bases from J, the gap between germline ends came to 14 bases.

This chain joins TRBV19 and TRBJ2-1, with 7 bases fitting TRBD2. Trimming removed 3 bases from V and 6 bases from J; junction bases left unmatched: 8. Germline-derived CDR1 and CDR2 are LNHDA and SQIVND (reference sequence). The CDR3 sequence is 15 residues long. The CDR3, as DNA: TGTGCCAGTAGTATTAACGGCGGGAGTCTCAATGAGCAGTTCTTC. This translates into CASSINGGSLNEQFF.

The V gene is TRBV24-1, the J gene TRBJ2-7, with unresolved D. This CDR3 has 13 residues. Germline lookup yields CDR1 KGHDR and CDR2 SFDVKD. Deletions cut 6 bases from V and 3 bases from J, with 11 bases between. The DNA of the CDR3 is TGTGCCACCAGTCTAAGTGATGGCTACGAGCAGTACTTC. Translation gives CATSLSDGYEQYF.

This sequence joins TRBV2 and TRBJ2-7; D is perhaps TRBD2 (6 bases). This CDR3 contains 14 residues. Trimming took off 4 bases at V and 2 bases at J, with 12 bases between the two ends. Germline CDR1 and CDR2: SNHLY and FYNNEI. In nucleotides, the CDR3 is TGTGCCAGCAGTGTGTCGGGGGTAACCTACGAGCAGTACTTC. Translation: CASSVSGVTYEQYF.

This chain connects TRBV7-9 to TRBJ2-7; 10 nucleotides line up with TRBD1. With 4 bases clipped from V and 0 bases from J, the junction kept 12 bases outside the gene matches. This CDR3 contains 18 residues. In germline, CDR1 is SEHNR, CDR2 FQNEAQ (reference sequence). CDR3 residues: CASSYPGTGVWSSYEQYF. CDR3 DNA: TGTGCCAGCAGCTACCCCGGGACAGGGGTTTGGAGCTCCTACGAGCAGTACTTC.

This chain uses TRBV2 with TRBJ1-1; 7 nucleotides line up with TRBD1. Germline V lookup: CDR1 SNHLY, CDR2 FYNNEI. V was pared by 4 bases and J by 0 bases, with 14 bases of the junction left unmatched. The CDR3 totals 18 residues. CDR3 sequence: CASSGSERDSRMNTEAFF. CDR3 DNA sequence: TGTGCCAGCAGTGGATCGGAACGGGACAGCCGTATGAACACTGAAGCTTTCTTT. Looking up the rest from reference TRBV2 and TRBJ1-1 gives the full variable domain: EPEVTQTPSHQVTQMGQEVILRCVPISNHLYFYWYRQILGQKVEFLVSFYNNEISEKSEIFDDQFSVERPDGSNFTLKIRSTKLEDSAMYFCASSGSERDSRMNTEAFFGQGTRLTVV.

This clone has only one observation. The chain has TRBV2 and TRBJ2-3; TRBD1 matches 8 bases. The germline gives CDR1 SNHLY, CDR2 FYNNEI. V was clipped by 7 bases and J by 4 bases; unmatched bases: 4. This CDR3 contains 13 residues. DNA of the CDR3: TGTGCCAGCAACGACAGGGGTTCAGATACGCAGTATTTT. This gives the protein CASNDRGSDTQYF.

The chain has TRBV15 and TRBJ1-5, with D uncertain. V shed 0 bases and J shed 10 bases, with 16 bases lying between them. Germline V gene lookup returns CDR1 LNHNV and CDR2 YYDKDF (reference sequence). The CDR3 extends over 15 amino acids. The CDR3 loop reads CATSREWQAGKPQHF. The DNA of the CDR3 is TGTGCCACCAGCAGAGAATGGCAGGCCGGTAAACCCCAGCATTTT.

The V gene is TRBV29-1, the J gene TRBJ1-5; D may be TRBD1 (5 bases). Trimming removed 7 bases at V and 2 bases at J, with 15 bases between. CDR3 length: 14 amino acids. Germline V gene lookup returns CDR1 SQVTM and CDR2 ANQGSEA. The CDR3 protein is CSAGGGGGNQPQHF. The CDR3 DNA sequence: TGCAGCGCCGGTGGGGGGGGAGGCAATCAGCCCCAGCATTTT.

V usage is TRBV6-2 or TRBV6-3 and J usage is TRBJ2-7, with a possible D match to TRBD1 (6 bases). This CDR3 is built from 15 residues. Per germline, CDR1 MNHEY and CDR2 SVGEGT. Trimming left V 5 bases short and J 0 bases short, with 14 bases between. CDR3 sequence: CASSHGQTSSYEQYF. The DNA for the CDR3 is TGTGCCAGCAGTCACGGACAGACCAGCTCCTACGAGCAGTACTTC.

The chain uses TRBV25-1 and TRBJ2-5; D might be TRBD2 (5 bases). V dropped 1 base and J dropped 9 bases, with 15 bases sitting between them. The CDR3 loop spans 14 amino acids. Per germline, CDR1 MGHDK and CDR2 SYGVNS. In DNA, the CDR3 is TGTGCCAGCAGTGAATCAGCGGATGAGACGGCCCAGTACTTC. Amino acid sequence: CASSESADETAQYF. Drawing the rest from reference TRBV25-1 and TRBJ2-5, the complete variable domain is EADIYQTPRYLVIGTGKKITLECSQTMGHDKMYWYQQDPGMELHLIHYSYGVNSTEKGDLSSESTVSRIRTEHFPLTLESARPSHTSQYLCASSESADETAQYFGPGTRLLVL.

The V and J genes are TRBV28 and TRBJ1-6; a weak D match, TRBD1 (5 bases). In germline, CDR1 is MDHEN, CDR2 SYDVKM. Between the trimmed V and J ends, which lost 7 bases and 2 bases, there was a span of 12 bases. CDR3 length: 15 residues. CDR3 protein: CASNPDSTYNSPLHF. DNA for the CDR3: TGTGCCAGCAATCCTGACAGCACCTATAATTCACCCCTCCACTTT.

The gene calls are TRBV6-5 and TRBJ2-5; the match to TRBD2 covers 7 bases. With 2 bases clipped from V and 5 bases from J, the junction kept 2 bases outside the gene matches. The CDR3 is 13 residues long. Germline-derived CDR1 and CDR2 are MNHEY and SVGAGI. The CDR3 DNA reads TGTGCCAGCAGTTACGGGGGGGAGGAGACCCAGTACTTC. It yields the protein CASSYGGEETQYF.

This clone was detected once. This chain links TRBV6-6 with TRBJ1-1; D remains ambiguous. The CDR3 runs to 13 residues. Germline V gene lookup returns CDR1 MNHNY and CDR2 SVGAGI (reference sequence). V was pared by 2 bases and J by 8 bases, with 12 bases between. CDR3 protein: CASSYEGDYEAFF. CDR3 DNA: TGTGCCAGCAGTTACGAGGGTGATTACGAAGCTTTCTTT.

The chain joins TRBV7-9 to TRBJ2-7, with no clear D. This CDR3 contains 12 residues. The germline V gene has CDR1 SEHNR and CDR2 FQNEAQ (reference sequence). V was clipped by 3 bases and J by 1 base, with 4 bases between them. CDR3 sequence: CASSFSSYEQYF. CDR3 DNA sequence: TGTGCCAGCAGCTTCAGTTCCTACGAGCAGTACTTC. Drawing the rest from reference TRBV7-9 and TRBJ2-7, the complete variable domain is DTGVSQNPRHKITKRGQNVTFRCDPISEHNRLYWYRQTLGQGPEFLTYFQNEAQLEKSRLLSDRFSAERPKGSFSTLEIQRTEQGDSAMYLCASSFSSYEQYFGPGTRLTVT.

In nucleotides, the CDR3 is TGTGCCAGCAGTCCGGGACTAACAATGCCTACCGAGCAGTACTTC. Translation: CASSPGLTMPTEQYF. This chain joins TRBV6-5 and TRBJ2-7; 7 bases map to TRBD2. The CDR3 sequence is 15 residues long. With 5 bases clipped from V and 6 bases from J, the junction kept 13 bases outside the gene matches. Per the germline V gene, CDR1 is MNHEY and CDR2 is SVGAGI.

The chain employs TRBV19 and TRBJ1-5; D gene uncertain. V was pared by 3 bases and J by 7 bases, with 10 bases between. Germline lookup yields CDR1 LNHDA and CDR2 SQIVND (reference sequence). The CDR3 covers 13 residues. The CDR3 bases are TGTGCCAGTAGTATCCAGGTTCGGCAGCCCCAGCATTTT. It encodes CASSIQVRQPQHF.

The J gene is TRBJ2-1, the V gene TRBV19; the match to TRBD1 covers 10 bases. Trimming took 6 bases from V and 8 from J; bases not matched to a gene: 4. The CDR3 has 13 residues. Germline lookup yields CDR1 LNHDA and CDR2 SQIVND (reference sequence). The CDR3 nucleotides are TGTGCCAGTAGGCGACAGGGGGCCGATGAGCAGTTCTTC. Amino acids: CASRRQGADEQFF.

The J gene is TRBJ1-3, the V gene TRBV9, with D tentatively TRBD1 (6 bases). Germline V gene data show CDR1 as SGDLS and CDR2 as YYNGEE. The V and J ends lost 0 bases and 2 bases respectively, with 12 bases between them. The CDR3 sequence is 16 residues long. The CDR3 spells CASSVDRGSAGNTIYF. CDR3 coding DNA: TGTGCCAGCAGCGTAGATAGGGGGTCGGCTGGAAACACCATATATTTT.

V and J are TRBV10-3 and TRBJ1-1, with D tentatively TRBD1 (5 bases). CDR1 is ENHRY, CDR2 SYGVKD, per germline. Deletions cut 8 bases from V and 1 base from J, with 11 bases between. The CDR3 length is 13 residues. The CDR3: CAIRSGGNTEAFF. DNA of the CDR3: TGTGCCATCCGTTCGGGGGGGAACACTGAAGCTTTCTTT.

Regarding this clone: This specimen includes other DNA sequences encoding the same CDR3. The chain links TRBV19 to TRBJ1-5, with D possibly TRBD1 on 6 matching bases. The CDR3 extends over 14 amino acids. The ends were cut back, 3 bases at V and 4 bases at J, with 10 bases in the middle. CDR1 is LNHDA and CDR2 is SQIVND in the germline V gene (reference sequence). The CDR3 loop is CASSIGQGNQPQHF. The CDR3, as DNA: TGTGCCAGTAGTATCGGCCAGGGGAATCAGCCCCAGCATTTT.

This chain links TRBV7-2 with TRBJ2-3; TRBD1 agrees at 8 bases. The V gene end was trimmed by 6 bases and the J gene end by 2 bases; junction bases not matched to a gene: 4. This CDR3 comprises 14 residues. Germline V gene data show CDR1 as SGHTA and CDR2 as FQGNSA. The CDR3 coding sequence is TGTGCCAGCAGAGTGACAGGGGCCACAGATACGCAGTATTTT. The encoded protein is CASRVTGATDTQYF.

The CDR3 spells CASSFSFYQPQHF. The CDR3 DNA sequence: TGTGCCAGCAGTTTTTCGTTCTATCAGCCCCAGCATTTT. This rearrangement joins TRBV6-2 or TRBV6-3 to TRBJ1-5; D remains ambiguous. This CDR3 region has 13 residues. CDR1 is MNHEY and CDR2 is SVGEGT in the germline V gene. Trimming removed 4 bases from V and 5 bases from J, with 9 bases in between.

The CDR3, as DNA: TGCGCCAGCAGCTTGGAACAGGGGCCACCAACCTATGGCTACACCTTC. Translated, it gives CASSLEQGPPTYGYTF. This chain joins TRBV5-1 and TRBJ1-2, with TRBD1 matching over 7 bases. V lost 0 bases and J lost 4; bases outside the gene matches: 9. This CDR3 contains 16 residues. Germline assignment: CDR1 SGHRS and CDR2 YFSETQ.

The J gene is TRBJ1-2, the V gene TRBV6-5; no definite D call. The germline CDR1 and CDR2 sequences are MNHEY and SVGAGI. This CDR3 contains 12 residues. V shed 5 bases and J shed 8 bases, with 12 bases lying between them. DNA of the CDR3: TGTGCCAGCAGTCCGACCCGGGAGGGCTACACCTTC. Amino acid sequence: CASSPTREGYTF.